A single sample gave rise to the 20 T cell receptor beta chains below, sequenced in a study of blood T cell repertoires in COVID-19. Repertoires were generated with immunoSEQ multiplex PCR, while TCRdb's copy carries only in-frame clones and drops some. The data contain 90,000 to 120,000 clones, around 88% of them singletons. The sample comprised peripheral blood. These receptors came from a man aged 45 to 65 with active or convalescent COVID-19.

V usage is TRBV10-3 and J usage is TRBJ2-1, with D maybe TRBD2 (5 bases). This CDR3 comprises 14 residues. The germline V gene encodes CDR1 ENHRY and CDR2 SYGVKD. V lost 3 bases, J lost 4 bases, and 10 bases lay in between. CDR3: CAISDKGVYNEQFF. CDR3 coding DNA: TGTGCCATCAGTGATAAGGGAGTATACAATGAGCAGTTCTTC.

This clone was observed a single time. V gene TRBV28 combines with J gene TRBJ1-2, with 11 bases lining up with TRBD1. The germline V gene has CDR1 MDHEN and CDR2 SYDVKM. After removal of 5 bases from V and 4 bases from J, the junction contained 6 bases not matched to a gene. The CDR3 loop spans 15 amino acids. CDR3 DNA: TGTGCCAGCAGTACACGGACAGGGGGCTTCTATGGCTACACCTTC. Translation: CASSTRTGGFYGYTF.

The V and J genes are TRBV19 and TRBJ2-3, with D perhaps TRBD1 (5 bases). This CDR3 is 15 amino acids long. From germline, CDR1 is LNHDA and CDR2 SQIVND (reference sequence). The V gene lost 6 bases and the J gene lost 0 bases, with 13 bases spanning the gap. CDR3 region: CASSLQGTSTDTQYF. In nucleotides, the CDR3 is TGTGCCAGTAGCCTTCAGGGAACTAGCACAGATACGCAGTATTTT.

This clone was detected once. The V call is TRBV27, the J call TRBJ1-2; 7 bases match TRBD1. Germline trimming cut 0 bases from V and 8 bases from J; bases unmatched to any gene: 3. From germline, CDR1 is MNHEY and CDR2 SMNVEV (reference sequence). The CDR3 length is 13 residues. CDR3 nucleotides: TGTGCCAGCAGTTTATCGAGGGGGCACGGCTACACCTTC. Residues: CASSLSRGHGYTF.

This clone has only a few counts. Here the CDR3 reads CASSVGQGAGEQYF. CDR3 sequence (DNA): TGTGCCAGCAGCGTAGGGCAGGGGGCCGGAGAGCAGTACTTC. The chain is built from TRBV9 and TRBJ2-7, with 8 bases lining up with TRBD1. V lost 0 bases and J lost 7; bases outside the gene matches: 6. There are 14 residues in the CDR3. CDR1 is SGDLS and CDR2 is YYNGEE in the germline V gene.

The gene calls are TRBV28 and TRBJ1-2; possibly TRBD1 for D (6 bases). Trimming cost V 5 bases and J 2 bases, with 18 bases left between them. The CDR3 runs to 16 residues. The germline V gene encodes CDR1 MDHEN and CDR2 SYDVKM. The CDR3 nucleotides are TGTGCCAGCAGTCTCCAGGGGACGCTCTGGAACTATGGCTACACCTTC. It specifies CASSLQGTLWNYGYTF.

The rearrangement uses TRBV10-3 and TRBJ1-6; 7 bases are shared with TRBD1. V was pared by 4 bases and J by 9 bases, with 18 bases of the junction left unmatched. CDR3 size: 18 residues. Germline V lookup: CDR1 ENHRY, CDR2 SYGVKD. CDR3 protein: CAISGAAEGPQGGSPLHF. As DNA, the CDR3 is TGTGCCATCAGTGGGGCGGCAGAGGGCCCCCAGGGGGGTTCACCCCTCCACTTT.

This rearrangement joins TRBV5-1 to TRBJ2-3; 8 nucleotides align to TRBD2. Germline V gives CDR1 SGHRS, CDR2 YFSETQ. The CDR3 sequence is 16 residues long. After removal of 2 bases from V and 2 bases from J, the junction contained 7 bases not matched to a gene. In DNA form, the CDR3 reads TGCGCCAGCAGCTTCCGGCTAGCGGGTCCCACAGATACGCAGTATTTT. This sequence encodes CASSFRLAGPTDTQYF. Full variable domain (outside the CDR3, taken from reference TRBV5-1 and TRBJ2-3): KAGVTQTPRYLIKTRGQQVTLSCSPISGHRSVSWYQQTPGQGLQFLFEYFSETQRNKGNFPGRFSGRQFSNSRSEMNVSTLELGDSALYLCASSFRLAGPTDTQYFGPGTRLTVL.

The chain couples TRBV5-4 to TRBJ2-6; D is possibly TRBD1 (6 bases). Per germline, CDR1 SGHNT and CDR2 YYREEE (reference sequence). The CDR3 spans 15 residues. Trimming removed 5 bases at V and 0 bases at J, with 9 bases between. The CDR3 region is CASRAGVSGANVLTF. The CDR3 DNA reads as TGTGCCAGCAGAGCAGGGGTCTCTGGGGCCAACGTCCTGACTTTC.

This clone was recorded only once. This chain links TRBV28 with TRBJ1-4, with 8 bases aligning to TRBD1. This CDR3 has 15 residues. With 5 bases clipped from V and 7 bases from J, the junction kept 9 bases outside the gene matches. Germline V lookup: CDR1 MDHEN, CDR2 SYDVKM. The CDR3 is CASSLPTTGVEKLFF. In DNA form, the CDR3 reads TGTGCCAGCAGTCTACCGACGACAGGGGTTGAAAAACTGTTTTTT. Complete variable domain (other parts from reference TRBV28 and TRBJ1-4): DVKVTQSSRYLVKRTGEKVFLECVQDMDHENMFWYRQDPGLGLRLIYFSYDVKMKEKGDIPEGYSVSREKKERFSLILESASTNQTSMYLCASSLPTTGVEKLFFGSGTQLSVL.

The V and J genes are TRBV7-2 and TRBJ2-2; D ambiguous. V was shortened by 0 bases and J by 4 bases, with 9 bases between the two germline ends. The CDR3 extends over 15 amino acids. Germline values: CDR1 SGHTA, CDR2 FQGNSA. CDR3 residues: CASSLARSTTGELFF. The CDR3 DNA sequence: TGTGCCAGCAGCTTAGCCCGGTCAACCACCGGGGAGCTGTTTTTT.

V and J are TRBV3-1 (or the pseudogene TRBV3-2) and TRBJ1-1; D gene unclear. Trimming removed 9 bases from V and 3 bases from J, with 14 bases in between. Per germline, CDR1 LGHDT and CDR2 YNNKEL (reference sequence). CDR3 size: 13 residues. The DNA for the CDR3 is TGTGCCAGAGCATCCGAATTGTACACTGAAGCTTTCTTT. Translated, it gives CARASELYTEAFF.

CDR3 DNA sequence: TGTGCCAGCAGCTTAGGCGGGGACACTGAAGCTTTCTTT. Amino acid sequence: CASSLGGDTEAFF. The rearrangement uses TRBV7-8 and TRBJ1-1; D remains ambiguous. V dropped 1 base and J dropped 3 bases, with 6 bases sitting between them. Germline-derived CDR1 and CDR2 are SGHVS and FQNEAQ. The CDR3 has 13 residues.

The V call is TRBV11-2, the J call TRBJ2-7; maybe TRBD2 (6 bases). This CDR3 has 15 amino acids. Germline values: CDR1 SGHAT, CDR2 FQNNGV. The V gene lost 1 base and the J gene lost 3 bases, with 13 bases spanning the gap. The CDR3 loop reads CASSLVAGSVYEQYF. CDR3 nucleotide sequence: TGTGCCAGCAGCTTAGTTGCCGGGAGCGTCTACGAGCAGTACTTC.

This clone was found once. The V call is TRBV10-3, the J call TRBJ2-6, with TRBD1 matching over 7 bases. The junction had 3 bases not matched to a gene; V was cut back by 11 bases and J by 2 bases. The CDR3 length is 13 residues. Germline lookup yields CDR1 ENHRY and CDR2 SYGVKD. For the CDR3, the DNA is TGTGCCGTCACAGGGGCTGGGGCCAACGTCCTGACTTTC. Amino acid sequence: CAVTGAGANVLTF.

In the case of this clone: Other DNA sequences in the sample encode the same CDR3. The V call is TRBV5-6, the J call TRBJ2-5; D gene uncertain. The germline V and J ends were trimmed by 4 bases and 1 base, with 2 bases remaining between them. The CDR3 consists of 11 residues. CDR1 and CDR2 (germline): SGHDT, YYEEEE. The CDR3 loop reads CASSRQETQYF. CDR3 DNA sequence: TGTGCCAGCAGCCGCCAAGAGACCCAGTACTTC.

The genes are TRBV11-3 and TRBJ2-4; 8 positions agree with TRBD2. This CDR3 has 16 amino acids. After removal of 5 bases from V and 3 bases from J, the junction contained 9 bases not matched to a gene. The germline V gene has CDR1 SGHNT and CDR2 YENEEA. The CDR3 DNA reads TGTGCCAGCAGCCCGACGGGAGGGAATGGCAAAAACATTCAGTACTTC. The encoded protein is CASSPTGGNGKNIQYF.

The rearrangement uses TRBV25-1 and TRBJ1-4, with TRBD1 matching 10 bases. Trimming at V came to 7 bases and at J to 6 bases, leaving 5 bases not matched to a gene. CDR1 is MGHDK and CDR2 is SYGVNS in the germline V gene. There are 14 residues in the CDR3. CDR3 nucleotides: TGTGCCAGCACCCGACAGGGGGCAGATGAAAAACTGTTTTTT. Encoded protein: CASTRQGADEKLFF.

The chain links TRBV11-2 to TRBJ2-7; 14 bases align to TRBD2. The CDR3 contains 19 residues. The ends lost 5 bases at V and 2 bases at J; junction bases unmatched: 14. Germline CDR1 is SGHAT and CDR2 is FQNNGV. The CDR3 region is CASSLRLPGLAGEAYEQYF. Written as DNA, the CDR3 is TGTGCCAGCAGCCTCCGACTCCCGGGACTAGCGGGAGAGGCCTACGAGCAGTACTTC.

The chain combines TRBV5-6 with TRBJ2-5, with TRBD1 identical over 9 bases. From germline, CDR1 is SGHDT and CDR2 YYEEEE. With V trimmed by 1 base and J by 5 bases, 15 bases remained unmatched. This CDR3 has 18 residues. Written as DNA, the CDR3 is TGTGCCAGCAGCTTGACTTGGGGACAACAGGGGGCAAGGGAGACCCAGTACTTC. Translated: CASSLTWGQQGARETQYF.